This passage covers 2 T cell receptor beta chains from one sample sequenced in a study of T cells in localized non-small cell lung cancer. Profiling relied on immunoSEQ multiplex PCR, and the TCRdb table lists in-frame clones only, not all of them. Of roughly 3,300 clones in the sample, roughly a quarter were seen once. The starting material was lung tumor tissue, obtained before any cancer treatment. The receptors were gathered from a man aged 35-75 years with stage I lung adenocarcinoma.

This clone was seen a handful of times. V and J are TRBV6-8 and TRBJ2-7; 12 positions agree with TRBD1. This CDR3 spans 15 amino acids. Germline values: CDR1 MNHGY, CDR2 SAAAGT. Trimming cost V 5 bases and J 7 bases; bases outside gene matches: 9. The CDR3 DNA reads TGTGCCAGCAGTGTTCCGGGACAGGGGGCGTGGGAGCAGTACTTC. This gives the protein CASSVPGQGAWEQYF.

This clone was counted between two and nine times. The chain couples TRBV18 to TRBJ1-1; maybe TRBD1 (6 bases). The germline V and J ends were trimmed by 3 bases and 6 bases, with 14 bases remaining between them. Germline V gene data show CDR1 as KGHSH and CDR2 as LQKENI. This CDR3 spans 14 amino acids. CDR3 amino acids: CASSPPDRKAEAFF. The CDR3, as DNA: TGTGCCAGCTCACCGCCCGACAGGAAGGCTGAAGCTTTCTTT.